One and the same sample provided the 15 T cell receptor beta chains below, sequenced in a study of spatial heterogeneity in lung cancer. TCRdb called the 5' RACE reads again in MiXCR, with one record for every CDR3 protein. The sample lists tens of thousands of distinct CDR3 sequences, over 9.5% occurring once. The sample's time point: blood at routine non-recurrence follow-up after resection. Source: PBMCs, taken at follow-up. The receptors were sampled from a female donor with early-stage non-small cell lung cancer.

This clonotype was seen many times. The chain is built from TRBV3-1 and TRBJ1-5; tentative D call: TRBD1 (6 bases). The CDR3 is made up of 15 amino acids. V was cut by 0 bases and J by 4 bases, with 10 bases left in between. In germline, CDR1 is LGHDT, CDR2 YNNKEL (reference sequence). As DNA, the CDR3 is TGTGCCAGCAGCCAAGATTGGGGGCTGAATCAGCCCCAGCATTTT. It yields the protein CASSQDWGLNQPQHF.

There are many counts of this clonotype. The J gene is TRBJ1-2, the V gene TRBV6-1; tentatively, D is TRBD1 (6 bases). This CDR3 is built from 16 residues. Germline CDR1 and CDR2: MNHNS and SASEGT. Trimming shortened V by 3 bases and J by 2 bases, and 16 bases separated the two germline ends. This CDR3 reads CASSDGFQGLNYGYTF. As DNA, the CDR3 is TGTGCCAGCAGTGATGGGTTTCAGGGGTTGAACTATGGCTACACCTTC.

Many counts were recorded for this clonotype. CDR3 protein: CASSLAPTGTGAYEQYF. The CDR3 bases are TGTGCCAGCAGCTTAGCCCCAACCGGGACAGGGGCCTACGAGCAGTACTTC. The chain couples TRBV7-2 to TRBJ2-7; 10 bases agree with TRBD1. The junction had 7 bases not matched to a gene; V was cut back by 0 bases and J by 2 bases. The CDR3 is 17 amino acids. Germline-derived CDR1 and CDR2 are SGHTA and FQGNSA.

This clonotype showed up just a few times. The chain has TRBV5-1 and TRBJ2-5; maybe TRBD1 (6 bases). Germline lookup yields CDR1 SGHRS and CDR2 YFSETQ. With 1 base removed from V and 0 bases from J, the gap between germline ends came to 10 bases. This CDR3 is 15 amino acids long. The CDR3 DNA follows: TGCGCCAGCAGCTTGACAGGGCACTACCAAGAGACCCAGTACTTC. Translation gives CASSLTGHYQETQYF.

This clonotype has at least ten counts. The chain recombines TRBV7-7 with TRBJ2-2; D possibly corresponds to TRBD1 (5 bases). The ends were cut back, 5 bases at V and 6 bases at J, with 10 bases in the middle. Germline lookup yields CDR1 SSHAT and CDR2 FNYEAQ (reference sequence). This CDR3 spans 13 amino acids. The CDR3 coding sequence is TGTGCCAGCAGCCCTCTGGGGCCCGGGGAGCTGTTTTTT. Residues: CASSPLGPGELFF. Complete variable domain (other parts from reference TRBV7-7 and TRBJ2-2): GAGVSQSPRYKVTKRGQDVTLRCDPISSHATLYWYQQALGQGPEFLTYFNYEAQPDKSGLPSDRFSAERPEGSISTLTIQRTEQRDSAMYRCASSPLGPGELFFGEGSRLTVL.

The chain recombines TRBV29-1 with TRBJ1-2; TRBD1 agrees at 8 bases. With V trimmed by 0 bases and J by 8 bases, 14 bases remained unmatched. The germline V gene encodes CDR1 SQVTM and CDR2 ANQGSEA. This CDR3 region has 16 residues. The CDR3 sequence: CSVEDQGADREGGYTF. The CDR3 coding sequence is TGCAGCGTTGAAGACCAGGGGGCGGACAGGGAGGGAGGCTACACCTTC. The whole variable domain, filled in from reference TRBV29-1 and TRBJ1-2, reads SAVISQKPSRDICQRGTSLTIQCQVDSQVTMMFWYRQQPGQSLTLIATANQGSEATYESGFVIDKFPISRPNLTFSTLTVSNMSPEDSSIYLCSVEDQGADREGGYTFGSGTRLTVV.

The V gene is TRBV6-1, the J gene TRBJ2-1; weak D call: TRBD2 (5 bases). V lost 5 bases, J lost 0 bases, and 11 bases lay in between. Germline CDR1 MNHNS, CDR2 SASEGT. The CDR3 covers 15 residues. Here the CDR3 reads CASSSGGYSYNEQFF. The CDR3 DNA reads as TGTGCCAGCAGTTCTGGCGGGTACTCCTACAATGAGCAGTTCTTC.

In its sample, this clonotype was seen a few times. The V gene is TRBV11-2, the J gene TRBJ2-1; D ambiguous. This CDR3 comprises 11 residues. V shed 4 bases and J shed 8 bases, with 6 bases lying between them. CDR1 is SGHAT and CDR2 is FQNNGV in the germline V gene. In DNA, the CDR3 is TGTGCCAGCAGCTCAATGGATGAGCAGTTCTTC. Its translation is CASSSMDEQFF.

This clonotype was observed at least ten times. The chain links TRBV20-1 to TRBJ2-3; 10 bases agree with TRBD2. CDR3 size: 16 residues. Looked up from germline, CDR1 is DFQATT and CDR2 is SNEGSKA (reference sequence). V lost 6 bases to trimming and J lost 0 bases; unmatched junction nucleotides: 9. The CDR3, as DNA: TGCAGTGCCCCAGGTAGCGGGGGGAGTAGCACAGATACGCAGTATTTT. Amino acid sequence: CSAPGSGGSSTDTQYF.

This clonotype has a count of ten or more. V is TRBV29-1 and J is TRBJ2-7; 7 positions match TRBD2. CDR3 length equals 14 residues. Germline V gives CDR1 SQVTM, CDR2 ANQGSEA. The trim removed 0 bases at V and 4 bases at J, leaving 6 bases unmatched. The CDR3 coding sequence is TGCAGCGTTGAAGAGATGGGTAGCGGGTACGAGCAGTACTTC. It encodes CSVEEMGSGYEQYF.

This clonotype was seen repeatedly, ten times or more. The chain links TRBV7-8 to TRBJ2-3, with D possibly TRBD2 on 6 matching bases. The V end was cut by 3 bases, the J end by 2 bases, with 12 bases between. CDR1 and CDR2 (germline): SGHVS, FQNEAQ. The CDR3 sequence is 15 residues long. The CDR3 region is CASSLELADTDTQYF. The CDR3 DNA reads TGTGCCAGCAGCTTGGAACTAGCTGACACAGATACGCAGTATTTT.

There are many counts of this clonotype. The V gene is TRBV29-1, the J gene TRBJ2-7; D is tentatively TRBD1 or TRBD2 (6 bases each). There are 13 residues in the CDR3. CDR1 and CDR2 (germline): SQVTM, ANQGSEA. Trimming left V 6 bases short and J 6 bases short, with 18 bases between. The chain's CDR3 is CSVEDGGNGEQYF. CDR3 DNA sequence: TGCAGCGTGGAGGACGGGGGCAACGGCGAGCAGTACTTC.

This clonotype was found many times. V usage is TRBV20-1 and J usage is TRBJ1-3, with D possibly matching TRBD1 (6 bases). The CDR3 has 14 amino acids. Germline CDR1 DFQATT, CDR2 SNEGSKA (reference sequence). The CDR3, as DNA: TGCAGCGCCCGATCCGGGGGGCCTGGAAACACCATATATTTT. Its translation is CSARSGGPGNTIYF.

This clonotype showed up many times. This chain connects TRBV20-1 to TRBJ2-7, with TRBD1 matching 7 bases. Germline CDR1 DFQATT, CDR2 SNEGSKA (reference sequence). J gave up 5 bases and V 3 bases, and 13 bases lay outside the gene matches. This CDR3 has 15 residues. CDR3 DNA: TGCAGTGCTAGGACGGCACAGGGGCAGATTCACGAGCAGTACTTC. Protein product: CSARTAQGQIHEQYF.

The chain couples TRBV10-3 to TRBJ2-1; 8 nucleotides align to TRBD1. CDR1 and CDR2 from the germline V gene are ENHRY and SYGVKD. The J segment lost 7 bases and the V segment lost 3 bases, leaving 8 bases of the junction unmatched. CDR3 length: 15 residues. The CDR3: CAISDSGTGRNEQFF. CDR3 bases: TGTGCCATCAGTGATTCCGGGACAGGCCGAAATGAGCAGTTCTTC.